This TCR beta chain was recovered during a study of blood T cell repertoires in COVID-19. As for this clone: Germline and junction disagree at one end, which may indicate a read error.

TCRdb's copy holds only in-frame clones and misses some; the assay was immunoSEQ multiplex PCR. The data show more than 300,000 clones, about 89% seen once. Germline CDR1 is SGDLS and CDR2 is YYNGEE. The CDR3 is made up of 14 amino acids. Sequencing was done on a sample of peripheral blood. This sequence was found in a woman in her 50s with COVID-19, enrolled during active disease. The rearrangement joins TRBV9 to TRBJ2-1; TRBD1 matches at 9 bases. CDR3 DNA sequence: TGTGCCAGCAACGTACGGGACAGGGAAGGAGAGCAGTTCTTC. The encoded protein is CASNVRDREGEQFF. The full variable domain, with the rest looked up from reference TRBV9 and TRBJ2-1, is DSGVTQTPKHLITATGQRVTLRCSPRSGDLSVYWYQQSLDQGLQFLIQYYNGEERAKGNILERFSAQQFPDLHSELNLSSLELGDSALYFCASNVRDREGEQFFGPGTRLTVL.